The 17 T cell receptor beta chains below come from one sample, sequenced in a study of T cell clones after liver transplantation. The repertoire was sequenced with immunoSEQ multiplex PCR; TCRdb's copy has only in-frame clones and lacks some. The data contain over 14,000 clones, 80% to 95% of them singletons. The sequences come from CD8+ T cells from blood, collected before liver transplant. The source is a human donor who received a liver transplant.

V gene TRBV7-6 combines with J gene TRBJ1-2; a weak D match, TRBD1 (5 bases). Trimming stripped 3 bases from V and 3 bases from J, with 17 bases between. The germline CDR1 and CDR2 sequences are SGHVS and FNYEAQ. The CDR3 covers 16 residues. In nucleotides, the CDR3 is TGTGCCAGCAGCTTGGGGTTTTCAGGGTCGGACTATGGCTACACCTTC. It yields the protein CASSLGFSGSDYGYTF. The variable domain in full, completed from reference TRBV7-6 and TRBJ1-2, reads GAGVSQSPRYKVTKRGQDVALRCDPISGHVSLYWYRQALGQGPEFLTYFNYEAQQDKSGLPNDRFSAERPEGSISTLTIQRTEQRDSAMYRCASSLGFSGSDYGYTFGSGTRLTVV.

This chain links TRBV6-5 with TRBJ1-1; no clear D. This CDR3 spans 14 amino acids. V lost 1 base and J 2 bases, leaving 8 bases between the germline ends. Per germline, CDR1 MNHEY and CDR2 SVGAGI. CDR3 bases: TGTGCCAGCAGTTACTACAGCCTAAACACTGAAGCTTTCTTT. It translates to CASSYYSLNTEAFF.

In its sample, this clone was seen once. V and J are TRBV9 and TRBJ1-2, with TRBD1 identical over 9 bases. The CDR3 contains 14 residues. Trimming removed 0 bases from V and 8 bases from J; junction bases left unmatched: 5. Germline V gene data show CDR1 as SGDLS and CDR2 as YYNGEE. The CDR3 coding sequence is TGTGCCAGCAGCGTAGGGGGACAGGGAGGCGGCTACACCTTC. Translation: CASSVGGQGGGYTF.

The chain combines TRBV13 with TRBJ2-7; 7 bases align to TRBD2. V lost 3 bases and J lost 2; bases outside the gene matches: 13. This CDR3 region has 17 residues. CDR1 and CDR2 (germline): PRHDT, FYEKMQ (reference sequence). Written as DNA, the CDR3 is TGTGCCAGCAGCTTTCTCGTCCCGCGGGAGCACACCTACGAGCAGTACTTC. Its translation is CASSFLVPREHTYEQYF.

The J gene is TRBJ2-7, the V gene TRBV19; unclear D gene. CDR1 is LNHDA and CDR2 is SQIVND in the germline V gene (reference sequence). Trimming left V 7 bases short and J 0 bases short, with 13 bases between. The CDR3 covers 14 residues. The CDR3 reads CASTPYQGSYEQYF. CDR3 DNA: TGTGCCAGTACCCCCTACCAAGGCTCCTACGAGCAGTACTTC. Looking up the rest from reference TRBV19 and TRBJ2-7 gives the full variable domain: DGGITQSPKYLFRKEGQNVTLSCEQNLNHDAMYWYRQDPGQGLRLIYYSQIVNDFQKGDIAEGYSVSREKKESFPLTVTSAQKNPTAFYLCASTPYQGSYEQYFGPGTRLTVT.

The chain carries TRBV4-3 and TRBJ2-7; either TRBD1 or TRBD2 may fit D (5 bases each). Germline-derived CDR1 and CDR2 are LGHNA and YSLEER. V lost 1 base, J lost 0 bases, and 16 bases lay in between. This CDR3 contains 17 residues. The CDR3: CASSQAPPGTVSYEQYF. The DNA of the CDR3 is TGCGCCAGCAGCCAAGCCCCCCCGGGGACGGTCTCCTACGAGCAGTACTTC.

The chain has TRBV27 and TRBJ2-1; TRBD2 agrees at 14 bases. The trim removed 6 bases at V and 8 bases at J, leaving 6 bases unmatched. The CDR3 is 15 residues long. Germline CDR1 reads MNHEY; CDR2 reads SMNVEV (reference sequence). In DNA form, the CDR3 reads TGTGCCAGCAGCCGACTAGCGGGAGGGCCATATGAGCAGTTCTTC. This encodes CASSRLAGGPYEQFF.

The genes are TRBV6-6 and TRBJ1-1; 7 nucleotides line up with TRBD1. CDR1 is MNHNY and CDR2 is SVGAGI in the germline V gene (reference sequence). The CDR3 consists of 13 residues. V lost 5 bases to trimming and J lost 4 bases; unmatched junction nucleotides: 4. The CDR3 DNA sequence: TGTGCCAGCAGTGGAACAGGGGCCACTGAAGCTTTCTTT. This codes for CASSGTGATEAFF.

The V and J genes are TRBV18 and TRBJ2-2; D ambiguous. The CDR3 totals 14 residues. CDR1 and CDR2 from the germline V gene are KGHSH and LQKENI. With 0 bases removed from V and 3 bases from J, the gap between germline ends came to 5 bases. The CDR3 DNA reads TGTGCCAGCTCACCACCCGAGTACACCGGGGAGCTGTTTTTT. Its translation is CASSPPEYTGELFF.

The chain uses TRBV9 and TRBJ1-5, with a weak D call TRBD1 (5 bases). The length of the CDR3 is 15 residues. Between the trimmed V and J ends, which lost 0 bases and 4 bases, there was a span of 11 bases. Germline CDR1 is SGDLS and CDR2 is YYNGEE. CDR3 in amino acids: CASSVGPGPNQPQHF. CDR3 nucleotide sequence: TGTGCCAGCAGCGTAGGGCCGGGGCCAAATCAGCCCCAGCATTTT.

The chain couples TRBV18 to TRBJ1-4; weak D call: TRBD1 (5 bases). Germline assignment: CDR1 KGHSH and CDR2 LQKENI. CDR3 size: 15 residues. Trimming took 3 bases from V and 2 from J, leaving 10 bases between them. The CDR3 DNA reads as TGTGCCAGCTCACCCAGGGTCGGCACTAATGAAAAACTGTTTTTT. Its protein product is CASSPRVGTNEKLFF.

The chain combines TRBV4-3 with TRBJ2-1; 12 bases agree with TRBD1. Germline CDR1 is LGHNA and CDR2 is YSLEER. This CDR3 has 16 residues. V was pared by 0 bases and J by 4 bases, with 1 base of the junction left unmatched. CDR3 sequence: CASSQEGQGAYNEQFF. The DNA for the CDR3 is TGCGCCAGCAGCCAAGAGGGACAGGGGGCATACAATGAGCAGTTCTTC.

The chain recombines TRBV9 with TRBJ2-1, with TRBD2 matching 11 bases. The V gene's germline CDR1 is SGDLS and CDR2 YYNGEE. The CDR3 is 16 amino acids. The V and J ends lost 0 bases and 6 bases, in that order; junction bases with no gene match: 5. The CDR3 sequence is CASSVALAGASNEQFF. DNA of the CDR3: TGTGCCAGCAGCGTAGCACTAGCGGGAGCATCCAATGAGCAGTTCTTC.

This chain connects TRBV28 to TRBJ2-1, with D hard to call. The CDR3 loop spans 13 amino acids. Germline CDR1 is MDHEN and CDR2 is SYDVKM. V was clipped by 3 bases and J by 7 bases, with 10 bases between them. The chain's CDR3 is CASSFEQTNEQFF. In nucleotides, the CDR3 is TGTGCCAGCAGTTTCGAACAAACAAATGAGCAGTTCTTC. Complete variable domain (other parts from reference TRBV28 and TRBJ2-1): DVKVTQSSRYLVKRTGEKVFLECVQDMDHENMFWYRQDPGLGLRLIYFSYDVKMKEKGDIPEGYSVSREKKERFSLILESASTNQTSMYLCASSFEQTNEQFFGPGTRLTVL.

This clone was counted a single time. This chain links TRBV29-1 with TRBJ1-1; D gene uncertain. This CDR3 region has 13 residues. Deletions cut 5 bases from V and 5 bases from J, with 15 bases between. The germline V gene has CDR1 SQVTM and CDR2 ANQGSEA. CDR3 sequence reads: CSVLGDPGTEAFF. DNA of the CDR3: TGCAGCGTTCTGGGCGACCCGGGAACTGAAGCTTTCTTT.

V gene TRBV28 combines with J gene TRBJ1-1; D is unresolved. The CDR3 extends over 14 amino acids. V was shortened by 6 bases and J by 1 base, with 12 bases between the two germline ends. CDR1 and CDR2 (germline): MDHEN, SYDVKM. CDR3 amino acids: CASSIDGTNTEAFF. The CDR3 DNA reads TGTGCCAGCAGCATCGATGGAACGAACACTGAAGCTTTCTTT.

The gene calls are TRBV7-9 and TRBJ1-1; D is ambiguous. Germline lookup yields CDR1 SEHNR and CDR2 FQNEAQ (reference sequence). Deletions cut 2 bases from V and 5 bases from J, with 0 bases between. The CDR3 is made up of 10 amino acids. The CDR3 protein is CASSLTEAFF. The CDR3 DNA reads TGTGCCAGCAGCTTAACTGAAGCTTTCTTT.